Each of the 28 T cell receptor beta chains below was sequenced from the same sample in a study of T-cell memory formation after mild COVID-19. TCRdb redid the calling of the 5' RACE reads with MiXCR, one entry per CDR3 protein. The sample records around 470,000 distinct CDR3 sequences, 15% to 20% being singletons. The sample consisted of PBMCs or a T cell subset sorted from them (not recorded which). These receptors originate from an adult woman who had mild COVID-19 (a few samples of this study predate the infection). Cell type and time point are not known.

This clonotype was picked up a small number of times. V and J are TRBV7-9 and TRBJ2-1, with TRBD1 as a possible D gene (8 bases). Trimming pared 8 bases from V and 8 bases from J, leaving 22 bases between. Germline CDR1 SEHNR, CDR2 FQNEAQ (reference sequence). This CDR3 is 15 amino acids long. CDR3: CASPQGGGPLHEQFF. CDR3 in DNA: TGTGCCAGCCCACAGGGGGGGGGGCCTCTCCATGAGCAGTTCTTC.

This chain links TRBV4-2 with TRBJ2-7, with 10 positions matching TRBD2. This CDR3 region has 16 residues. After removal of 0 bases from V and 2 bases from J, the junction contained 4 bases not matched to a gene. The germline V gene has CDR1 LGHNA and CDR2 YNFKEQ. CDR3 DNA: TGTGCCAGCAGCCAAGATAGCCTAGCGGGGGCCTACGAGCAGTACTTC. Translated: CASSQDSLAGAYEQYF.

This clonotype was picked up a small number of times. The V gene is TRBV7-8, the J gene TRBJ2-1; TRBD2 matches at 8 bases. CDR3 size: 15 residues. Trimming took 8 bases from V and 4 from J; bases not matched to a gene: 10. Germline CDR1 reads SGHVS; CDR2 reads FQNEAQ. CDR3: CASGVGGGSYNEQFF. DNA of the CDR3: TGTGCCAGCGGGGTAGGCGGGGGGTCTTACAATGAGCAGTTCTTC. The variable domain in full, completed from reference TRBV7-8 and TRBJ2-1, reads GAGVSQSPRYKVAKRGQDVALRCDPISGHVSLFWYQQALGQGPEFLTYFQNEAQLDKSGLPSDRFFAERPEGSVSTLKIQRTQQEDSAVYLCASGVGGGSYNEQFFGPGTRLTVL.

This clonotype was seen a handful of times. The CDR3 protein is CASSVSGNQPQHF. CDR3 DNA: TGTGCCAGCAGCGTATCAGGGAATCAGCCCCAGCATTTT. The rearrangement links TRBV9 to TRBJ1-5; the D gene is possibly TRBD1 (5 bases). The CDR3 is 13 residues long. Germline CDR1 and CDR2: SGDLS and YYNGEE. Between the trimmed V and J ends, which lost 1 base and 4 bases, there was a span of 6 bases.

The V and J genes are TRBV18 and TRBJ2-5; TRBD2 agrees at 9 bases. CDR1 and CDR2 (germline): KGHSH, LQKENI. This CDR3 spans 16 amino acids. V shed 5 bases and J 7 bases; nucleotides not matched to a gene: 14. The CDR3 DNA reads TGTGCCAGCTCAACCAACTTAGCGGGGGCGGCTCGGACCCAGTACTTC. Protein sequence: CASSTNLAGAARTQYF.

This sequence joins TRBV7-3 and TRBJ1-1; 8 bases align to TRBD1. With V trimmed by 5 bases and J by 1 base, 6 bases remained unmatched. The CDR3 sequence is 15 residues long. Per germline, CDR1 SGHTA and CDR2 FQGTGA. The CDR3 loop is CASSPRQGQNTEAFF. As DNA, the CDR3 is TGTGCCAGCAGCCCCCGACAGGGGCAGAACACTGAAGCTTTCTTT.

The rearrangement links TRBV7-9 to TRBJ2-7, with D tentatively TRBD2 (7 bases). Germline loops: CDR1 SEHNR, CDR2 FQNEAQ (reference sequence). The CDR3 runs to 15 residues. Trimming took 0 bases from V and 5 from J, leaving 14 bases between them. The CDR3 DNA reads TGTGCCAGCAGCTTAGCGCGGGGGCGCAGGGACGAGCAGTACTTC. This translates into CASSLARGRRDEQYF. Filled out from reference TRBV7-9 and TRBJ2-7, the complete variable domain reads DTGVSQNPRHKITKRGQNVTFRCDPISEHNRLYWYRQTLGQGPEFLTYFQNEAQLEKSRLLSDRFSAERPKGSFSTLEIQRTEQGDSAMYLCASSLARGRRDEQYFGPGTRLTVT.

V gene TRBV9 combines with J gene TRBJ2-3; 7 positions agree with TRBD2. V was clipped by 2 bases and J by 6 bases; unmatched bases: 12. The length of the CDR3 is 16 residues. Germline loops: CDR1 SGDLS, CDR2 YYNGEE. The CDR3 sequence is CASSVDSGDRSDTQYF. The DNA of the CDR3 is TGTGCCAGCAGCGTCGACAGCGGGGACCGGTCTGATACGCAGTATTTT.

V gene TRBV12-3 or TRBV12-4 combines with J gene TRBJ2-6; 7 nucleotides agree with TRBD1. CDR3 length: 22 residues. Trimming at V came to 5 bases and at J to 0 bases, leaving 22 bases not matched to a gene. CDR3 nucleotides: TGTGCCAGCAGTCGGGACAGCCTATTCTCCTACGCCCCAAGCTCTGGGGCCAACGTCCTGACTTTC. Its protein is CASSRDSLFSYAPSSGANVLTF.

This clonotype has only one observation. The chain is built from TRBV6-5 and TRBJ1-1, with D tentatively TRBD1 (5 bases). CDR3 length: 14 amino acids. The ends were cut back, 6 bases at V and 5 bases at J, with 16 bases in the middle. Germline CDR1 is MNHEY and CDR2 is SVGAGI. In nucleotides, the CDR3 is TGTGCCAGCAGCGCTCAGGGAGGGAGGACTGAAGCTTTCTTT. Amino acids: CASSAQGGRTEAFF.

The chain carries TRBV7-2 and TRBJ1-6; 8 positions match TRBD1. CDR1 is SGHTA and CDR2 is FQGNSA in the germline V gene. Losses at the gene ends were 5 bases for V and 11 bases for J; bases not matched to a gene: 11. The CDR3 runs to 15 residues. The CDR3 DNA reads as TGTGCCAGCAGCCCGCAGGGGGCGTTAGTAGCACCCCTCCACTTT. Translating it yields CASSPQGALVAPLHF.

This clonotype was recorded a few times. The chain employs TRBV6-2 or TRBV6-3 and TRBJ2-5; 8 bases line up with TRBD1. CDR1 and CDR2 (germline): MNHEY, SVGEGT. This CDR3 comprises 17 residues. The V and J ends lost 6 bases and 2 bases, in that order; junction bases with no gene match: 14. CDR3 nucleotide sequence: TGTGCCAGCAGCCCCTTTGGGATCAGGGGGCCACAAGAGACCCAGTACTTC. Translation gives CASSPFGIRGPQETQYF.

This CDR3 reads CATSDFPLTGGYTF. The CDR3 nucleotides are TGTGCCACCAGTGATTTCCCCTTGACAGGTGGCTACACCTTC. The chain employs TRBV24-1 and TRBJ1-2, with D tentatively TRBD1 (6 bases). V was cut by 1 base and J by 7 bases, with 12 bases left in between. CDR1 is KGHDR, CDR2 SFDVKD, per germline. The CDR3 runs to 14 residues.

This clonotype has a handful of counts. This chain connects TRBV7-2 to TRBJ1-2, with 8 bases fitting TRBD1. The junction had 4 bases not matched to a gene; V was cut back by 2 bases and J by 2 bases. Germline-derived CDR1 and CDR2 are SGHTA and FQGNSA. The CDR3 has 15 amino acids. The CDR3 spells CASSLPTGDNYGYTF. Here the CDR3 DNA reads TGTGCCAGCAGCTTACCGACAGGGGACAACTATGGCTACACCTTC.

J is TRBJ2-7 and V is TRBV14; 8 bases map to TRBD1. This CDR3 has 17 residues. CDR1 SGHDN and CDR2 FVKESK come from the germline V gene. Losses at the gene ends were 5 bases for V and 3 bases for J; bases not matched to a gene: 15. The CDR3 DNA is TGTGCCAGCAGCTCAGGGGGCCAAACTAGTTCACTCTACGAGCAGTACTTC. It translates to CASSSGGQTSSLYEQYF.

The sample holds a few counts of this clonotype. The chain has TRBV4-3 and TRBJ2-1; TRBD2 matches at 7 bases. CDR1 and CDR2 from the germline V gene are LGHNA and YSLEER. Unmatched junction bases numbered 6, after V lost 0 bases and J lost 4 bases. CDR3 length equals 16 residues. This CDR3 reads CASSQEHSGTYNEQFF. CDR3 coding DNA: TGCGCCAGCAGCCAAGAACACAGCGGGACTTACAATGAGCAGTTCTTC.

This clonotype showed up just a few times. The chain links TRBV7-9 to TRBJ2-1; D might be TRBD2 (6 bases). Looked up from germline, CDR1 is SEHNR and CDR2 is FQNEAQ (reference sequence). CDR3 length: 15 residues. Trimming removed 3 bases from V and 6 bases from J, with 15 bases in between. CDR3 nucleotides: TGTGCCAGCAGCTTTCCGGGGGTAGAAACCAATGAGCAGTTCTTC. Encoded protein: CASSFPGVETNEQFF.

This clonotype has just a few counts. The chain links TRBV5-1 to TRBJ2-1; D is possibly TRBD1 (5 bases). CDR3 length equals 14 residues. The ends were cut back, 5 bases at V and 12 bases at J, with 21 bases in the middle. The germline CDR1 and CDR2 sequences are SGHRS and YFSETQ. CDR3 protein: CASRDSQGGETQFF. CDR3 in DNA: TGCGCCAGCAGAGATTCTCAGGGTGGAGAGACGCAGTTCTTC.

This chain uses TRBV12-3 or TRBV12-4 with TRBJ1-2; tentatively, D is TRBD1 (6 bases). The CDR3 totals 15 residues. The V gene lost 3 bases and the J gene lost 3 bases, with 14 bases spanning the gap. CDR3 DNA: TGTGCCAGCAGTTTCTGGGGGCGGGCGGACTATGGCTACACCTTC. Protein product: CASSFWGRADYGYTF.

The chain has TRBV20-1 and TRBJ2-6, with 11 bases matching TRBD2. V dropped 1 base and J dropped 2; count of bases not matched to a gene: 1. The CDR3 contains 16 residues. Germline CDR1 DFQATT, CDR2 SNEGSKA (reference sequence). CDR3 region: CSARVAGGPGANVLTF. Here the CDR3 DNA reads TGCAGTGCTAGAGTAGCGGGAGGGCCTGGGGCCAACGTCCTGACTTTC.

V gene TRBV12-3 or TRBV12-4 combines with J gene TRBJ2-7, with 8 positions matching TRBD1. Losses at the gene ends were 6 bases for V and 1 base for J; bases not matched to a gene: 8. The CDR3 runs to 15 residues. The CDR3 spells CASRGTGRLSYEQYF. For the CDR3, the DNA is TGTGCCAGCAGGGGGACAGGCCGACTTTCCTACGAGCAGTACTTC.

The genes are TRBV12-3 or TRBV12-4 and TRBJ2-3, with TRBD2 matching 9 bases. V was clipped by 6 bases and J by 6 bases; unmatched bases: 25. This CDR3 contains 20 residues. CDR3 sequence (DNA): TGTGCCAGCAGCCGACCCCACCCGAATCTAGCGGGAATGGGGGTGGATACGCAGTATTTT. It codes for CASSRPHPNLAGMGVDTQYF.

The rearrangement joins TRBV20-1 to TRBJ2-2; D gene ambiguous. The CDR3 length is 14 residues. Trimming took off 0 bases at V and 8 bases at J, with 13 bases between the two ends. CDR1 is DFQATT, CDR2 SNEGSKA, per germline (reference sequence). The CDR3 DNA reads TGCAGTGCTAGAGATCTGAGCGATAGGGGGGAGCTGTTTTTT. This codes for CSARDLSDRGELFF.

This clonotype has at least ten counts. This chain connects TRBV20-1 to TRBJ2-5; D gene unclear. This CDR3 is 12 amino acids long. Germline V gene sequence: CDR1 DFQATT, CDR2 SNEGSKA (reference sequence). The V gene lost 6 bases and the J gene lost 5 bases, with 13 bases spanning the gap. CDR3 sequence (DNA): TGCAGTGCGCGGCCAGAAGGGGAGACCCAGTACTTC. Residues: CSARPEGETQYF.

The chain links TRBV7-3 to TRBJ2-1, with D perhaps TRBD2 (6 bases). V was shortened by 5 bases and J by 12 bases, with 20 bases between the two germline ends. Germline V gives CDR1 SGHTA, CDR2 FQGTGA. There are 14 residues in the CDR3. CDR3 in DNA: TGTGCCAGCAGCAGGGGCGGGGATCGACGGATGCAGTTCTTC. It translates to CASSRGGDRRMQFF.

This clonotype occurred a few times. The DNA for the CDR3 is TGTGCCAGCAGCCCCGACATGATCACCGGGGAGCTGTTTTTT. It codes for CASSPDMITGELFF. The chain employs TRBV7-8 and TRBJ2-2; D uncertain. The CDR3 covers 14 residues. Trimming removed 5 bases at V and 4 bases at J, with 11 bases between. CDR1 and CDR2 from the germline V gene are SGHVS and FQNEAQ.

This clonotype turned up a few times. The chain recombines TRBV6-5 with TRBJ2-7; D may be TRBD1 or TRBD2 (5 bases each). Trimming removed 4 bases at V and 0 bases at J, with 10 bases between. CDR1 MNHEY and CDR2 SVGAGI come from the germline V gene. This CDR3 has 14 amino acids. In DNA, the CDR3 is TGTGCCAGCAGTTCAAGGGACGTCTCCTACGAGCAGTACTTC. This encodes CASSSRDVSYEQYF.

This clonotype was counted ten times or more. The V and J genes are TRBV10-3 and TRBJ2-3; TRBD2 is a possible D gene (6 bases). The CDR3 is 16 residues long. The germline V and J ends were trimmed by 8 bases and 5 bases, with 23 bases remaining between them. Germline V gives CDR1 ENHRY, CDR2 SYGVKD. DNA for the CDR3: TGTGCCATCCGCTTACCGACCGGGACTCCCGGAGATACGCAGTATTTT. This translates into CAIRLPTGTPGDTQYF.